This T cell receptor beta chain was found in a study of T cells in Graves' hyperthyroidism and ophthalmopathy. The study included ophthalmopathy patients with Clinical Activity Score at least 3, NOSPECS grade at least 4 and duration under 3 months. PBMCs were obtained from approximately 9.2 ml fresh peripheral blood. The V gene lost 4 bases and the J gene lost 7 bases, with 15 bases spanning the gap. CDR3 length: 14 amino acids. Germline CDR1 SGHDT, CDR2 YYEEEE. General observations from the study: Separating ophthalmopathy from stable hyperthyroidism was achieved by a 13 V-J model. The model anticipated ophthalmopathy a median about 6.5 months pre-onset.

There were TCR beta CDR3 regions amplified from RNA transcripts. Primed by the HTBI set, a first-round RT-PCR was run on the TCR CDR3. TCRdb itself ran the multiplex PCR reads through MiXCR, one entry per CDR3 protein. Among 500,000 or so distinct CDR3 sequences listed, approximately 16% were seen once. There are a few counts of this clonotype. Its antigen is undetermined. The chain couples TRBV5-6 to TRBJ1-5, with D perhaps TRBD1 (5 bases). Sequenced input: blood. The receptor's source is a woman in her twenties or thirties with Graves' ophthalmopathy. The CDR3 loop reads CASSPGGMGQPQHF. In DNA form, the CDR3 reads TGTGCCAGCAGCCCCGGGGGAATGGGGCAGCCCCAGCATTTT.